The 15 T cell receptor beta chains reported below all come from one sample, sequenced in a study of blood T cells in healthy people across ages. Primers used in a second PCR of roughly 7 to 11 cycles were a sample-barcoded 5' primer and a J-beta primer mix. TCRdb used MiXCR to reprocess the 5' RACE reads, holding one entry per CDR3 protein. The repertoire holds 1.8 million or so distinct CDR3 sequences, with approximately 40% as singletons. The specimen sequenced was blood. These TCRs come from a human donor in good health.

The rearrangement uses TRBV5-1 and TRBJ2-5; weak D call: TRBD1 (6 bases). The CDR3 has 14 amino acids. Germline values: CDR1 SGHRS, CDR2 YFSETQ. V was shortened by 4 bases and J by 1 base, with 11 bases between the two germline ends. The CDR3 is CASSNGQPQETQYF. Written as DNA, the CDR3 is TGCGCCAGCAGCAACGGACAGCCCCAAGAGACCCAGTACTTC. Complete variable domain (other parts from reference TRBV5-1 and TRBJ2-5): KAGVTQTPRYLIKTRGQQVTLSCSPISGHRSVSWYQQTPGQGLQFLFEYFSETQRNKGNFPGRFSGRQFSNSRSEMNVSTLELGDSALYLCASSNGQPQETQYFGPGTRLLVL.

The V gene is TRBV10-3, the J gene TRBJ2-1; 13 bases align to TRBD2. The CDR3 contains 15 residues. Germline CDR1 and CDR2: ENHRY and SYGVKD. V lost 6 bases, J lost 6 bases, and 5 bases stayed unmatched. This CDR3 reads CAISATSGGPNEQFF. The CDR3 nucleotides read TGTGCCATCAGCGCGACTAGCGGGGGGCCCAATGAGCAGTTCTTC.

This chain uses TRBV7-9 with TRBJ1-1; D is unresolved. CDR3 length: 14 amino acids. Trimming cost V 2 bases and J 0 bases, with 7 bases left between them. Germline CDR1 SEHNR, CDR2 FQNEAQ (reference sequence). The DNA of the CDR3 is TGTGCCAGCAGCTTAAGCGTCATGAACACTGAAGCTTTCTTT. This gives the protein CASSLSVMNTEAFF.

The V and J genes are TRBV21-1 and TRBJ2-7; the table assigns TRBD2, which was not confirmed against the DNA. TRBV21-1 is a pseudogene. The length of the CDR3 is 10 residues. CDR3 residues: CRGGRFEQYF. CDR3 in DNA: TGTAGGGGAGGTCGGTTCGAGCAGTACTTC.

This clonotype appeared a few times. The chain couples TRBV5-1 to TRBJ1-2, with D perhaps TRBD1 (6 bases). The V gene lost 0 bases and the J gene lost 2 bases, with 11 bases spanning the gap. The CDR3 contains 15 residues. CDR1 is SGHRS and CDR2 is YFSETQ in the germline V gene. DNA for the CDR3: TGCGCCAGCAGCTTGGACTACAGGGCGAACTATGGCTACACCTTC. Protein product: CASSLDYRANYGYTF.

The chain joins TRBV11-1 to TRBJ1-1, with 9 bases identical to TRBD1. The CDR3 has 16 residues. Unmatched junction bases numbered 13, after V lost 5 bases and J lost 6 bases. Germline assignment: CDR1 SGHAT and CDR2 FQDESV (reference sequence). CDR3 in DNA: TGTGCCAGCAGCCGGGGGCCTGACAGGGGGGTGTCTGAAGCTTTCTTT. Its protein is CASSRGPDRGVSEAFF.

This clonotype was detected ten times or more. The rearrangement uses TRBV2 and TRBJ2-1; D uncertain. Germline CDR1 and CDR2: SNHLY and FYNNEI. There are 15 residues in the CDR3. The V and J ends lost 4 bases and 7 bases respectively, with 17 bases between them. The CDR3 DNA follows: TGTGCCAGCAGTGGTGGCTACCCATCCGGAAATGAGCAGTTCTTC. Translation gives CASSGGYPSGNEQFF.

The rearrangement joins TRBV9 to TRBJ1-2; D unclear. V was pared by 0 bases and J by 4 bases, with 13 bases between. The germline gives CDR1 SGDLS, CDR2 YYNGEE. The CDR3 spans 15 residues. CDR3 protein: CASSVGGRRGYGYTF. The CDR3 region has the DNA TGTGCCAGCAGCGTAGGCGGCAGGCGCGGCTATGGCTACACCTTC.

This chain links TRBV4-3 with TRBJ1-2; weak D call: TRBD1 (6 bases). Trimming stripped 1 base from V and 8 bases from J, with 14 bases between. This CDR3 comprises 14 residues. Germline CDR1 is LGHNA and CDR2 is YSLEER. The CDR3 coding sequence is TGCGCCAGCAGCCAAGTGACAGGAGTCCAAGGCTACACCTTC. Amino acids: CASSQVTGVQGYTF.

The genes are TRBV13 and TRBJ2-3; D may be TRBD2 (5 bases). The germline gives CDR1 PRHDT, CDR2 FYEKMQ (reference sequence). This CDR3 has 16 amino acids. The V end lost 1 base, the J end lost 2 bases, and 13 bases lay between the germline ends. DNA for the CDR3: TGTGCCAGCAGCTTAGAGCGTGGGGAGACCACAGATACGCAGTATTTT. This gives the protein CASSLERGETTDTQYF.

Here the CDR3 DNA reads TGCAGTGCTAGAGCTAGGACAGGACCCTACGAGCAGTACTTC. This gives the protein CSARARTGPYEQYF. This chain links TRBV20-1 with TRBJ2-7, with 7 bases identical to TRBD1. V lost 1 base and J lost 2; bases outside the gene matches: 5. Per the germline V gene, CDR1 is DFQATT and CDR2 is SNEGSKA (reference sequence). The CDR3 sequence is 14 residues long.

This clonotype has a handful of counts. This chain links TRBV12-3 or TRBV12-4 with TRBJ2-3; 9 positions match TRBD2. CDR3 size: 14 residues. The J segment lost 4 bases and the V segment lost 7 bases, leaving 6 bases of the junction unmatched. This CDR3 is CASTPGLASDTQYF. The CDR3 DNA sequence: TGTGCCAGCACTCCGGGACTAGCATCAGATACGCAGTATTTT.

The V call is TRBV14, the J call TRBJ2-3, with 8 bases aligning to TRBD2. Germline CDR1 is SGHDN and CDR2 is FVKESK. The V and J ends lost 3 bases and 0 bases, in that order; junction bases with no gene match: 5. The CDR3 is 16 residues long. CDR3 sequence (DNA): TGTGCCAGCAGCCACCGGGGGGGGGAGAGCACAGATACGCAGTATTTT. Translating it yields CASSHRGGESTDTQYF.

On this clonotype itself: A much larger clone sits a single nucleotide away, making a read error possible. This sequence joins TRBV6-2 or TRBV6-3 and TRBJ2-3, with D perhaps given as TRBD1 or TRBD2 (5 bases each). Germline V gene sequence: CDR1 MNHEY, CDR2 SVGEGT. The CDR3 sequence is 12 residues long. The V end lost 11 bases, the J end lost 0 bases, and 9 bases lay between the germline ends. The DNA of the CDR3 is TGTGCCGCCCGGGACAGCACAGATACGCAGTATTTT. It encodes CAARDSTDTQYF.

This clonotype was detected many times. The V call is TRBV4-3, the J call TRBJ1-4; D ambiguous. Germline CDR1 reads LGHNA; CDR2 reads YSLEER. V shed 4 bases and J shed 0 bases, with 12 bases lying between them. This CDR3 is 16 amino acids long. The CDR3 DNA is TGCGCCAGCAGCCGTTCGTCCCAGACAACTAATGAAAAACTGTTTTTT. This encodes CASSRSSQTTNEKLFF.